This entry features one T cell receptor beta chain sequence. Using immunoSEQ multiplex PCR, the repertoire was profiled, and TCRdb retains in-frame clones only, with some absent. The sample holds roughly 410,000 clones, 95% seen once. J lost 8 bases, V lost 0 bases, and 5 bases had no gene match. Germline loops: CDR1 LGHNT, CDR2 FRNRAP. The CDR3 sequence is 16 residues long. The record originates from a study of shared T cell receptors in the human thymus. The V gene is TRBV12-5, the J gene TRBJ2-3, with 13 bases lining up with TRBD2. Sequenced material: thymocytes. The TCR comes from a human donor. The CDR3 DNA is TGTGCTAGTGGTTTGGTAGGGACTAGCGGGAAGGGTACGCAGTATTTT. This encodes CASGLVGTSGKGTQYF.